The 9 T cell receptor beta chains below come from one sample, sequenced in a study of blood T cell repertoires in COVID-19. The protocol was immunoSEQ multiplex PCR, while the TCRdb copy is restricted to in-frame clones and leaves out a portion. The sample lists under 300,000 clones; roughly four fifths were seen once. What was sequenced was peripheral blood. The receptors here all came from a woman aged 18-29 years with acute or convalescent COVID-19.

The chain links TRBV6-4 to TRBJ2-7; 7 bases match TRBD1. Germline V CDR1 and CDR2: MRHNA, SNTAGT. The CDR3 consists of 13 residues. V shed 6 bases and J 4 bases; nucleotides not matched to a gene: 6. CDR3 protein: CASRATGNYEQYF. CDR3 in DNA: TGTGCCAGCAGGGCGACAGGGAATTACGAGCAGTACTTC.

The rearrangement links TRBV28 to TRBJ2-7; D is possibly TRBD2 (7 bases). V was shortened by 10 bases and J by 2 bases, with 18 bases between the two germline ends. The length of the CDR3 is 14 residues. Germline loops: CDR1 MDHEN, CDR2 SYDVKM. CDR3 coding DNA: TGTGCCACAGAATTAGGGGGGGCCGCCTACGAGCAGTACTTC. Protein product: CATELGGAAYEQYF. Using reference TRBV28 and TRBJ2-7 for the parts outside the CDR3, the full variable domain is DVKVTQSSRYLVKRTGEKVFLECVQDMDHENMFWYRQDPGLGLRLIYFSYDVKMKEKGDIPEGYSVSREKKERFSLILESASTNQTSMYLCATELGGAAYEQYFGPGTRLTVT.

This clone turned up a few times. V usage is TRBV30 and J usage is TRBJ2-1, with 7 bases identical to TRBD2. This CDR3 spans 13 amino acids. Germline V CDR1 and CDR2: GTSNPN, SVGIG (reference sequence). V trimming: 2 bases; J trimming: 15 bases; junction bases outside the gene matches: 13. The CDR3 loop is CAWSRVAGVTMFF. CDR3 DNA sequence: TGTGCCTGGAGTAGGGTAGCGGGTGTTACCATGTTCTTC.

The V and J genes are TRBV2 and TRBJ2-2; D may be TRBD2 (5 bases). Germline V gene lookup returns CDR1 SNHLY and CDR2 FYNNEI. This CDR3 has 15 amino acids. The V end lost 2 bases, the J end lost 0 bases, and 7 bases lay between the germline ends. The CDR3 protein is CASSERAANTGELFF. Written as DNA, the CDR3 is TGTGCCAGCAGTGAAAGAGCGGCGAACACCGGGGAGCTGTTTTTT.

This clone has just a few counts. J is TRBJ2-7 and V is TRBV29-1; 9 bases are a match to TRBD1. The CDR3 has 19 residues. The germline CDR1 and CDR2 sequences are SQVTM and ANQGSEA. The J segment lost 3 bases and the V segment lost 7 bases, leaving 25 bases of the junction unmatched. The CDR3 loop reads CSGSTPGQGLILSYYEQYF. CDR3 nucleotides: TGCAGCGGATCGACGCCGGGACAGGGTTTAATTCTCTCCTACTACGAGCAGTACTTC.

The gene calls are TRBV5-1 and TRBJ2-5; TRBD2 matches 10 bases. From germline, CDR1 is SGHRS and CDR2 YFSETQ. V trimming: 6 bases; J trimming: 5 bases; junction bases outside the gene matches: 13. This CDR3 spans 16 amino acids. The CDR3 DNA reads TGCGCCAGCACCGATCTAGCGGGAGTGGCTAGGGAGACCCAGTACTTC. Its protein product is CASTDLAGVARETQYF.

The V call is TRBV12-3 or TRBV12-4, the J call TRBJ2-2; D unresolved. The V gene lost 7 bases and the J gene lost 6 bases, with 6 bases spanning the gap. This CDR3 spans 11 amino acids. The CDR3 loop reads CASTLSGELFF. In nucleotides, the CDR3 is TGTGCCAGCACCCTGTCCGGGGAGCTGTTTTTT.

V gene TRBV7-9 combines with J gene TRBJ1-4; 8 bases line up with TRBD1. Germline CDR1 SEHNR, CDR2 FQNEAQ (reference sequence). CDR3 length equals 15 residues. V dropped 5 bases and J dropped 5; count of bases not matched to a gene: 7. The CDR3 DNA follows: TGTGCCAGCAGCCTAGGGACAGGACAGAATGAAAAACTGTTTTTT. Protein: CASSLGTGQNEKLFF.

This chain connects TRBV7-2 to TRBJ2-3, with 7 bases identical to TRBD2. CDR1 is SGHTA, CDR2 FQGNSA, per germline. V lost 5 bases and J lost 3; bases outside the gene matches: 5. The CDR3 loop spans 14 amino acids. Written as DNA, the CDR3 is TGTGCCAGCAGCAGCGGGACTCCAACAGATACGCAGTATTTT. Translation gives CASSSGTPTDTQYF.